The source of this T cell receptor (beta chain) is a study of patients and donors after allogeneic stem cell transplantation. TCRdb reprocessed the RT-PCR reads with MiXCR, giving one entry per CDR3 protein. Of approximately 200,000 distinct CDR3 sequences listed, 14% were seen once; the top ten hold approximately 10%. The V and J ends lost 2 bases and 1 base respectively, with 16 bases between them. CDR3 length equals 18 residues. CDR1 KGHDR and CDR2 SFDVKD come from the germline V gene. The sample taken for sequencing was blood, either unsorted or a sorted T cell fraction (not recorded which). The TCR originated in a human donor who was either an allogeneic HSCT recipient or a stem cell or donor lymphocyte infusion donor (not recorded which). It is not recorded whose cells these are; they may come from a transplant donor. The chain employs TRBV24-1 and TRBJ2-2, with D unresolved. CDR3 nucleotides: TGTGCCACCAGTGATTGGGGTCCCGACTCCGTGAACACCGGGGAGCTGTTTTTT. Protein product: CATSDWGPDSVNTGELFF.